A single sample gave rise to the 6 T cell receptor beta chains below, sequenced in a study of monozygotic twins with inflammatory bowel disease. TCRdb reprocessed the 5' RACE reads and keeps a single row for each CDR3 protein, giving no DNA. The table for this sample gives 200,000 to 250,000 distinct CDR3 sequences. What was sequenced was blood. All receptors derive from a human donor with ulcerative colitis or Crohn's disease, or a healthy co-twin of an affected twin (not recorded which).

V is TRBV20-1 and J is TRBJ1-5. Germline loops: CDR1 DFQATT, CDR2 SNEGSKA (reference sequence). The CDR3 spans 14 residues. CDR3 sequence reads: CSALSGNPNQPQHF.

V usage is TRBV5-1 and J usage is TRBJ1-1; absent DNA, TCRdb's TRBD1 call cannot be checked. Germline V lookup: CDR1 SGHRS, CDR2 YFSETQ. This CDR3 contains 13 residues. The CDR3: CASTSSTGGVAFF.

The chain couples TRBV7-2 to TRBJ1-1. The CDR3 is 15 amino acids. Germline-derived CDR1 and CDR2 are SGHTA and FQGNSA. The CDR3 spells CASSLFSGTKLEAFF.

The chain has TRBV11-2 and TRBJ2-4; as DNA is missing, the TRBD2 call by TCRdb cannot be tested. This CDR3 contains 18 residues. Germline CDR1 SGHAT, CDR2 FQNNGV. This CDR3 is CASSLESLSSGFKNIQYF.

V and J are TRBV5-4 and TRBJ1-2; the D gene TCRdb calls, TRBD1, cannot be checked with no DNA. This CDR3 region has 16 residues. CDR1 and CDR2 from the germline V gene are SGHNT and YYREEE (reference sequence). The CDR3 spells CASSTRDRGLGYGYTF.

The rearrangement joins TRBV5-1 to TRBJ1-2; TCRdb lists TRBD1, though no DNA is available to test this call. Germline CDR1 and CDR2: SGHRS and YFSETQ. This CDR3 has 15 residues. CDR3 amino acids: CASSLGQEGVDGYTF.